Included here is one TCR beta chain sequence, with context. Its antigen is as yet unknown. At one boundary the junction diverges from the germline segment, which might be a read error. The CDR3 totals 14 residues. Looked up from germline, CDR1 is GTSNPN and CDR2 is SVGIG (reference sequence). This entry belongs to a study of brain metastases from non-small cell lung cancer. Assay used: immunoSEQ multiplex PCR; TCRdb lists only in-frame clones, some missing. The sample has some 400 clones, approximately 84% seen once; the top ten hold around 20%. Study conclusions and caveats: Brain metastases had lower T-cell infiltration than primary tumors. Brain metastases shared most TCR repertoire with primaries, with sparse T cells. In roughly 64% of brain metastases, T-cell clones were expanded compared with matched primary tumors.

The specimen sequenced was tissue from a brain metastasis. The receptor comes from a donor older than 35 with non-small cell lung cancer. The chain uses TRBV30 and TRBJ2-5, with 7 bases fitting TRBD2. The CDR3 protein is CAWSVASGQETQYF. CDR3 DNA sequence: TGTGCCTGGAGTGTGGCTAGCGGCCAAGAAACCCAGTACTTC.